The rows below give T cell receptor beta chains drawn from one sample of a study of cytomegalovirus exposure and HLA in healthy donors. Generated by immunoSEQ multiplex PCR, the TCRdb table keeps only in-frame clones and is missing some. The table records about 120,000 clones, 65% to 80% of them present only once. Sequencing used PBMCs. These receptors originate from a woman between 40 and 55 years old in good health and CMV-seropositive. The conserved cysteine and the conserved F or W are not part of the CDR3 here.

v_call	j_call	cdr3_aa
TRBV6-5	TRBJ2-3	ASSWTSGGRDTQY
TRBV9	TRBJ1-2	ASTPVGTDNGYT
TRBV2	TRBJ2-3	ASSEENGPDTQY
TRBV5-1	TRBJ1-5	ASSSTGNQPQH
TRBV5-1	TRBJ2-5	ASSPYLAGEETQY
TRBV2	TRBJ2-7	ASSRGQSSYEQY
TRBV18	TRBJ1-1	ASSPGLGQDEAF
TRBV4-1	TRBJ2-7	ASSLRTGIEQY
TRBV18	TRBJ2-7	ASSPSGWDYEQY
TRBV6-5	TRBJ1-5	ASSYTGVVNQPQH